This T cell receptor (beta chain) was identified during a study of beta chain features in type 1 diabetes. Germline CDR1 and CDR2: GTSNPN and SVGIG (reference sequence). V was pared by 0 bases and J by 4 bases, with 9 bases between. The CDR3 totals 13 residues. cDNA synthesis used the whole RNA isolate, giving expressed TCRB sequences. Sequencing was performed with immunoSEQ multiplex PCR; in TCRdb, only in-frame clones are kept and a portion is missing. There are 330,000 or so clones in the sample; around 19% occur only once, and under 0.05% lies in the top ten. This clone has just a few counts. The gene calls are TRBV30 and TRBJ2-5; perhaps TRBD2 as D (5 bases). The TCR originated in a woman under 30 in good health. Sequenced: naive CD4+ T cells from blood. The CDR3 is CAWSVGVRETQYF. The DNA for the CDR3 is TGTGCCTGGAGTGTCGGGGTGCGAGAGACCCAGTACTTC.